The present T cell receptor beta chain was sequenced within a study of blood T cell repertoires in COVID-19. Some clones are missing from TCRdb's copy, which holds only in-frame ones; the method was immunoSEQ multiplex PCR. There are fewer than 70,000 clones in the sample; over 75% occur only once, and approximately 4% lies in the top ten. The specimen sequenced was peripheral blood. The sequence came from a human donor in a cohort sampled during active COVID-19.

In nucleotides, the CDR3 is TGTGCCAGCAGAGGGACAGGGGAAGAGACCCAGTACTTC. Translation gives CASRGTGEETQYF. V gene TRBV2 combines with J gene TRBJ2-5; TRBD1 matches at 10 bases. CDR3 length: 13 residues. The ends lost 6 bases at V and 3 bases at J; junction bases unmatched: 1. Germline CDR1 and CDR2: SNHLY and FYNNEI.